This T cell receptor (beta chain) was recovered during a study of response to subunit inactivated influenza vaccine. In TCRdb, the RT-PCR reads were re-called with MiXCR into one record per CDR3 protein. The profile shows more than 450,000 distinct CDR3 sequences, 7.5% to 8.5% of them singletons. The CDR3 totals 16 residues. From germline, CDR1 is MNHNS and CDR2 SASEGT. V shed 8 bases and J 4 bases; nucleotides not matched to a gene: 12. This clonotype has ten or more counts. The receptor was isolated from a man aged 50 to 69 who received an inactivated influenza vaccine. The starting material was PBMCs from blood, obtained less than 25 months after vaccination. The chain uses TRBV6-1 and TRBJ2-1; 9 bases fit TRBD2. CDR3 DNA sequence: TGTGCCAGCGGGGAAAGGATCGGACTAGCGTACAATGAGCAGTTCTTC. It translates to CASGERIGLAYNEQFF.